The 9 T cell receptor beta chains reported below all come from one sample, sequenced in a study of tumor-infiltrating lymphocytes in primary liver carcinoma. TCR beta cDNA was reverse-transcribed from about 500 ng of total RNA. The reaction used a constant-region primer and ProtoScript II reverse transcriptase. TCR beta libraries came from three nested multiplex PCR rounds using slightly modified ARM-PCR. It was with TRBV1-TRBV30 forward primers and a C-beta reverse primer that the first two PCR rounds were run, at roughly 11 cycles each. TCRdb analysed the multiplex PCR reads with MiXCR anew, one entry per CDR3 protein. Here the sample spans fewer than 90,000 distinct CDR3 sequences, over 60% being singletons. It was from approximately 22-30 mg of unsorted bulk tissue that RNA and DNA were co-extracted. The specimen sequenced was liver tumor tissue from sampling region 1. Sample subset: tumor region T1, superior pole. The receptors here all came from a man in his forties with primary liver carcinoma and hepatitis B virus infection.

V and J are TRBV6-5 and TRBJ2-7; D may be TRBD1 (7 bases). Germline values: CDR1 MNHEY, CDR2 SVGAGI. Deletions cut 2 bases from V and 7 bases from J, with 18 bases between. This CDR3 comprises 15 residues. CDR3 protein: CASSYASGGTVEQYF. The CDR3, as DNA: TGTGCCAGCAGTTACGCCTCAGGCGGGACAGTGGAGCAGTACTTC.

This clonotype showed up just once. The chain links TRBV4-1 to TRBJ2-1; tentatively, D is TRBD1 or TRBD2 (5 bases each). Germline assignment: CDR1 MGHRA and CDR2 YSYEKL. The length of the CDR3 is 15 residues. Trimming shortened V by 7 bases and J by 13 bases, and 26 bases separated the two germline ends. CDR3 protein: CASTAREQVLSEQFF. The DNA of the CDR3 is TGCGCCAGCACTGCCCGGGAACAGGTGCTGAGTGAACAGTTCTTC.

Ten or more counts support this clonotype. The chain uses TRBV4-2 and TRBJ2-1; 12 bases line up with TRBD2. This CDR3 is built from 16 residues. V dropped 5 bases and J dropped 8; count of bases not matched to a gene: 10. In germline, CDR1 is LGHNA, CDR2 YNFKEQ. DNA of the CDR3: TGTGCCAGCAGCGAGACTAGCGGGGGTCCTGGCGATGAGCAGTTCTTC. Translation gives CASSETSGGPGDEQFF.

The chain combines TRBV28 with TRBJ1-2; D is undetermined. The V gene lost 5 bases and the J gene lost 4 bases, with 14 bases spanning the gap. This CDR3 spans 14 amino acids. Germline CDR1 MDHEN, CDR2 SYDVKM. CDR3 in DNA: TGTGCCAGCAGTCTCATCGAACATCCCTATGGCTACACCTTC. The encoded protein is CASSLIEHPYGYTF.

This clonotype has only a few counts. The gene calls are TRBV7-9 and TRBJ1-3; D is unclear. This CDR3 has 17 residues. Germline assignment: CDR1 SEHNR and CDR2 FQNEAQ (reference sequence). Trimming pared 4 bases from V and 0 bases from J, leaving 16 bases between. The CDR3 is CASSSWTVESSGNTIYF. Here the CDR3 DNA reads TGTGCCAGCAGCTCTTGGACGGTCGAGAGCTCTGGAAACACCATATATTTT.

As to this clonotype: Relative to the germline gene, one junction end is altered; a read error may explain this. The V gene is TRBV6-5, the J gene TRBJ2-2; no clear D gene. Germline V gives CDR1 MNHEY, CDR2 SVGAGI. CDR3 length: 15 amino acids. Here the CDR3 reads CVSSYAVDGAGELFF. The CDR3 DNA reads TGTGTCAGCAGTTACGCAGTGGACGGCGCCGGTGAGCTGTTTTTT.

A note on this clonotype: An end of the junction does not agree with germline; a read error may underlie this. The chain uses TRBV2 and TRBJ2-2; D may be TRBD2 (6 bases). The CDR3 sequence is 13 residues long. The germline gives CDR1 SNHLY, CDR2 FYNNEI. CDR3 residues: CASSGQPTGGLFF. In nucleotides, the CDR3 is TGTGCCAGCAGTGGCCAACCCACCGGGGGGCTGTTTTTT.

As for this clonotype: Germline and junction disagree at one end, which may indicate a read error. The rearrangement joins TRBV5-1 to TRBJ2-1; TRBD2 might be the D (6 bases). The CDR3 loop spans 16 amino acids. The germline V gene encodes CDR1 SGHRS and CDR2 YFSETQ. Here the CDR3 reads CASSRDLWSSYSEQFF. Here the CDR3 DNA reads TGCGCCAGCAGCCGGGACTTGTGGTCCTCCTACAGTGAGCAGTTCTTC.

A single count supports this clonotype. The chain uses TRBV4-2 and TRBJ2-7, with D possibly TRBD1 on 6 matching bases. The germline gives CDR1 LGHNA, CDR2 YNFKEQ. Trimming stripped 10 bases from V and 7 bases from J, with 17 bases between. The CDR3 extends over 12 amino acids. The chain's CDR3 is CANSQGGPEQYF. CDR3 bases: TGTGCCAATAGCCAAGGGGGTCCTGAGCAGTACTTC.